Shown below are 2 T cell receptor beta chains from a single sample sequenced in a study of T cell repertoires in cytomegalovirus infection. TCRdb passed the reads through MiXCR, listing each CDR3 protein once. The sample lists roughly 77,000 distinct CDR3 sequences, 3% to 4% seen once, with around 22% in the top ten. Material: PBMCs. The receptors were sampled from a human donor in good health (CMV status not recorded). Some clones in this sample may be carry-over from other donors' samples.

This clonotype was found a few times. The chain combines TRBV7-8 with TRBJ2-4; D gene unclear. The CDR3 is 15 amino acids. Germline lookup yields CDR1 SGHVS and CDR2 FQNEAQ. The V gene lost 5 bases and the J gene lost 3 bases, with 14 bases spanning the gap. The CDR3 region is CASSALDRIKNIQYF. CDR3 nucleotide sequence: TGTGCCAGCAGCGCTTTAGATCGGATCAAAAACATTCAGTACTTC.

This clonotype occurred many times. The rearrangement uses TRBV7-8 and TRBJ1-4; no reliable D call. The CDR3 is made up of 16 amino acids. V was trimmed by 0 bases and J by 3 bases, leaving 11 bases between them. The germline V gene has CDR1 SGHVS and CDR2 FQNEAQ. In DNA form, the CDR3 reads TGTGCCAGCAGCTTAGCGCCGGAGGACTCTAATGAAAAACTGTTTTTT. Protein sequence: CASSLAPEDSNEKLFF.